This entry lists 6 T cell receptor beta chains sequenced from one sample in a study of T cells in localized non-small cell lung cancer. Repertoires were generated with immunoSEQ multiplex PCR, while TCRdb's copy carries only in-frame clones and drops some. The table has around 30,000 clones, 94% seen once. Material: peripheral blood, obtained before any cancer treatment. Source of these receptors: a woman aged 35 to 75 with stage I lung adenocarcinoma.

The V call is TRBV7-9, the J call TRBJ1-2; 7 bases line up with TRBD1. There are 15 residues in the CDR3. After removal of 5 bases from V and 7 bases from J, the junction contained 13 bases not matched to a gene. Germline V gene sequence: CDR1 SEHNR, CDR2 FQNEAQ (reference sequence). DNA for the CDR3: TGTGCCAGCAGCGGGACAGAGGTTCCGATTCGTGGCTACACCTTC. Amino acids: CASSGTEVPIRGYTF.

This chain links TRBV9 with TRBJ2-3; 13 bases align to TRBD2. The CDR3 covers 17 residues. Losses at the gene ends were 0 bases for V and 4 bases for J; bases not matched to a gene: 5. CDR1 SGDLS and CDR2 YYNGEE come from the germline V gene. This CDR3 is CASSVGRLAGGPDTQYF. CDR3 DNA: TGTGCCAGCAGCGTAGGTAGACTAGCGGGAGGTCCAGATACGCAGTATTTT.

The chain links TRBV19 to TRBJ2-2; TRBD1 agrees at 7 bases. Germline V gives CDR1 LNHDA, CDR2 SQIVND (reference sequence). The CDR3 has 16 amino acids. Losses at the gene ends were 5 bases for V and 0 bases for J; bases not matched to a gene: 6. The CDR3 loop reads CASSFQTGSNTGELFF. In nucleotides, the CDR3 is TGTGCCAGTAGTTTCCAGACAGGGTCGAACACCGGGGAGCTGTTTTTT.

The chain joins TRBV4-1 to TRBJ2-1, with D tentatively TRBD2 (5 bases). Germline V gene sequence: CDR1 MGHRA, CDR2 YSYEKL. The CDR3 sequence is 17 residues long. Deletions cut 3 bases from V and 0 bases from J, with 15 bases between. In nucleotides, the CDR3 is TGCGCCAGCAGCCAGCCAGCATGGGAGAGCTCCTACAATGAGCAGTTCTTC. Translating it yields CASSQPAWESSYNEQFF.

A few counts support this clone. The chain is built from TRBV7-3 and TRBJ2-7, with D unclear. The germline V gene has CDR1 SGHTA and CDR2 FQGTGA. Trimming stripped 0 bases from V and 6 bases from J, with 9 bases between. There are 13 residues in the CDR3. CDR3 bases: TGTGCCAGCAGCTTAACGGGCCGTGCCGAGCAGTACTTC. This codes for CASSLTGRAEQYF.

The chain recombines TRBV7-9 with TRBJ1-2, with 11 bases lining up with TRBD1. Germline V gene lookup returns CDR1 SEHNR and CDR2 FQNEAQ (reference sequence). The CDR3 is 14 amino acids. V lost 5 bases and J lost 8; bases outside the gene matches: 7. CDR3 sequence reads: CASSRDRGSAGYTF. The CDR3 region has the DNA TGTGCCAGCAGCAGGGACAGGGGGTCCGCGGGCTACACCTTC. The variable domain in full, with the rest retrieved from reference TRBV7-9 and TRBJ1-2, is DTGVSQNPRHKITKRGQNVTFRCDPISEHNRLYWYRQTLGQGPEFLTYFQNEAQLEKSRLLSDRFSAERPKGSFSTLEIQRTEQGDSAMYLCASSRDRGSAGYTFGSGTRLTVV.